This T cell receptor beta chain comes out of a study of response to subunit inactivated influenza vaccine. Study-wide results and limits: Authors suggested each seasonal influenza vaccination recruits few new T cells.

A note on this clonotype: The antigen is not known.

The CDR3 loop spans 14 amino acids. Germline CDR1 is SNHLY and CDR2 is FYNNEI. Trimming took 6 bases from V and 9 from J, leaving 15 bases between them. TCRdb re-called the RT-PCR reads through MiXCR, storing one row per CDR3 protein. Seen here are 450,000 to 600,000 distinct CDR3 sequences, 15% to 20% observed once, and the top ten hold over 2.5%. V is TRBV2 and J is TRBJ1-6; D perhaps matches TRBD1 (6 bases). The clonotype originates from a man aged 50 to 69 who received an inactivated influenza vaccine. The source material was CD4+ T cells sorted from PBMCs, sampled 23 months after vaccination. The CDR3 reads CASRSNRAGSPLHF. CDR3 DNA: TGTGCCAGCAGATCAAACAGGGCTGGTTCACCCCTCCACTTT.